The clone carrying this T cell receptor beta chain came up many times. The record originates from a study of neurological immune-mediated disorders. TCRdb fed the 5' RACE reads into MiXCR, producing one record per CDR3 protein. The profile shows around 130,000 distinct CDR3 sequences, roughly 3.4% of them singletons. With 1 base removed from V and 3 bases from J, the gap between germline ends came to 10 bases. CDR3 length: 14 residues. The germline CDR1 and CDR2 sequences are SGHTS and YDEGEE. Input material: PBMCs. This clonotype originated in a woman aged 25 to 39 with multiple sclerosis. The chain joins TRBV5-8 to TRBJ1-1, with D possibly being TRBD1 (5 bases). The CDR3 is CASSLMSRDTEAFF. CDR3 bases: TGTGCCAGCAGCTTGATGTCCAGGGACACTGAAGCTTTCTTT.